This T cell receptor beta chain was obtained from a study of PD-L1 blockade in urothelial cancer. The ends lost 5 bases at V and 5 bases at J; junction bases unmatched: 2. The CDR3 contains 13 residues. Germline V gene data show CDR1 as MNHEY and CDR2 as SMNVEV (reference sequence). Profiling relied on immunoSEQ multiplex PCR, and the TCRdb table lists in-frame clones only, not all of them. The repertoire holds 41,000 or so clones, with about four fifths as singletons. The sequencing used PBMCs, collected around atezolizumab (anti-PD-L1) treatment. The chain couples TRBV27 to TRBJ1-5; 8 bases fit TRBD1. This clonotype originated in a man between 60 and 70 years old with urothelial cancer. In DNA form, the CDR3 reads TGTGCCAGCAGTCCGGACAGGGATCAGCCCCAGCATTTT. This sequence encodes CASSPDRDQPQHF.